This T cell receptor (beta chain) emerged from a study of blood T cell repertoires in COVID-19. Participant ages covered 18 to 89 years across 24 US areas. As originally analysed: Using reference gene primer amplification, nucleated cell counts were estimated. Here immunoSEQ multiplex PCR was the method, and the copy in TCRdb shows in-frame clones only, minus some. The V and J calls and clone size are taken from that table; D and trimming were inferred from the DNA. The data hold around 200,000 clones, with 80% to 90% observed a single time. CDR3 length equals 13 residues. Germline loops: CDR1 GTSNPN, CDR2 SVGIG (reference sequence). The germline V and J ends were trimmed by 0 bases and 4 bases, with 9 bases remaining between them.

The sample was PBMCs or T cells enriched from blood (not recorded which). The TCR comes from a woman between 25 and 40 years old who had been exposed to COVID-19. The chain couples TRBV30 to TRBJ1-2; D is undetermined. The CDR3 region is CAWSVEGFYGYTF. The CDR3 DNA sequence: TGTGCCTGGAGTGTTGAGGGATTCTATGGCTACACCTTC.